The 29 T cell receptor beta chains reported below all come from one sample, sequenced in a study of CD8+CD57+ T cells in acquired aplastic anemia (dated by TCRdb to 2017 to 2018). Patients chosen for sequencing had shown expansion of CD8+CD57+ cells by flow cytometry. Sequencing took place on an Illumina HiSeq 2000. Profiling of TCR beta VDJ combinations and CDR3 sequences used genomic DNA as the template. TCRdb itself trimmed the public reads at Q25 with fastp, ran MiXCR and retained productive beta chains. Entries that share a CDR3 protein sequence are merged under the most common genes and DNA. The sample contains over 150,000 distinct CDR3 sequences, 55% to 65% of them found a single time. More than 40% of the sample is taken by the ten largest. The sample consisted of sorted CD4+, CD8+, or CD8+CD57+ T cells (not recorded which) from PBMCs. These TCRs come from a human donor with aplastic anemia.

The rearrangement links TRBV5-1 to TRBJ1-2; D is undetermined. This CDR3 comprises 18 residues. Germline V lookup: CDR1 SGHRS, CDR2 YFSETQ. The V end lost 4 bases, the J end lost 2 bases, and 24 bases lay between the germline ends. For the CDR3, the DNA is TGCGCCAGCAGCAGGAGCGGTGGATTAGATTTAACGAACTATGGCTACACCTTC. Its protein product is CASSRSGGLDLTNYGYTF.

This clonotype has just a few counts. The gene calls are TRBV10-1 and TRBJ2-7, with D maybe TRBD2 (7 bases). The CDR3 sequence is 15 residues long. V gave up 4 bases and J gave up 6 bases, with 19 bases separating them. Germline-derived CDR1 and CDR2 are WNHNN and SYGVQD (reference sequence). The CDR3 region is CASSVGAAGEIEQYF. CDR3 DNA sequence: TGCGCCAGCAGTGTGGGGGCGGCGGGAGAAATCGAGCAGTACTTC.

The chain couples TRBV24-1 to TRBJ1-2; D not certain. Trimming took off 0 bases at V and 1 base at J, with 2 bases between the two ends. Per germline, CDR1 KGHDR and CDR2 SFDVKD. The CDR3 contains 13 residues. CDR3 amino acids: CATSDLGNYGYTF. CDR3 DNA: TGTGCCACCAGTGATTTGGGTAACTATGGCTACACCTTC.

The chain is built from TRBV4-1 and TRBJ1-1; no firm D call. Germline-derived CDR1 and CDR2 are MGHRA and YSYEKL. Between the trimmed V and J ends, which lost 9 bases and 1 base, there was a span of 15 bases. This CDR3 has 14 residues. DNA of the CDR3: TGCGCCAGACAGCCAACACTGGAGAACACTGAAGCTTTCTTT. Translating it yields CARQPTLENTEAFF.

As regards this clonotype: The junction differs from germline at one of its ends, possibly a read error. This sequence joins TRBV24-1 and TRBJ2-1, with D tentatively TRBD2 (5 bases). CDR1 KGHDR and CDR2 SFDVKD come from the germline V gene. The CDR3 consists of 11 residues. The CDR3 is CATSRRNEQLF. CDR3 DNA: TGTGCCACCAGTAGGAGGAATGAGCAGCTCTTC.

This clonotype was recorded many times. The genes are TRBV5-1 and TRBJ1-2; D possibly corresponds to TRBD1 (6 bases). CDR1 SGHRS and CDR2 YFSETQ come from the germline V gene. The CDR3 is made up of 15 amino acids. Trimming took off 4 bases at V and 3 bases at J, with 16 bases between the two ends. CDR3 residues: CASSREAGGYYGYTF. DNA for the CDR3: TGCGCCAGCAGCCGGGAAGCTGGGGGCTACTATGGCTACACCTTC.

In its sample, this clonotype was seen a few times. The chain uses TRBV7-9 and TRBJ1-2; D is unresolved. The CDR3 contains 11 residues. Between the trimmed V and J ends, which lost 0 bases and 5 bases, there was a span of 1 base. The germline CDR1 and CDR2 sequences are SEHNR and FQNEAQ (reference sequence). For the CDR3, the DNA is TGTGCCAGCAGCTTAGCGTATGGCTACACCTTC. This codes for CASSLAYGYTF.

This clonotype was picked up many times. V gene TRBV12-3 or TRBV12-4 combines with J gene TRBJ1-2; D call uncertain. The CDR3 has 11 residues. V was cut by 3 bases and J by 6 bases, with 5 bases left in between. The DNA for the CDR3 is TGTGCCAGCAGTTTCGGGGATGGCTACACCTTC. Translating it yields CASSFGDGYTF.

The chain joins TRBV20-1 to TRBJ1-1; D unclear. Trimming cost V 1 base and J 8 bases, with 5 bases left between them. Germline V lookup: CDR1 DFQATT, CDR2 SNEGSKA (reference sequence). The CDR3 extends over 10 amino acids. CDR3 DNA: TGCAGTGCTAGAGCTATGGAAGCTTTCTTT. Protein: CSARAMEAFF.

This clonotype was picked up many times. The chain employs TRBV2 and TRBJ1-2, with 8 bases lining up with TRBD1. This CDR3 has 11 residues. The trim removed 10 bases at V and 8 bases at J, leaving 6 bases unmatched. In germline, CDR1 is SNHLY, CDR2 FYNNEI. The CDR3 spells CATRTGNGYTF. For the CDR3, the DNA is TGTGCCACCCGGACAGGGAACGGCTACACCTTC.

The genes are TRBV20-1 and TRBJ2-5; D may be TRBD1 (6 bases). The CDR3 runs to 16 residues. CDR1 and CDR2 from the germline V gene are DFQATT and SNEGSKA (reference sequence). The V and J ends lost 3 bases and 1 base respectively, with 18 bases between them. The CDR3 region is CSARVGWTAPQETQYF. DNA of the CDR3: TGCAGTGCTAGGGTAGGTTGGACAGCGCCCCAAGAGACCCAGTACTTC.

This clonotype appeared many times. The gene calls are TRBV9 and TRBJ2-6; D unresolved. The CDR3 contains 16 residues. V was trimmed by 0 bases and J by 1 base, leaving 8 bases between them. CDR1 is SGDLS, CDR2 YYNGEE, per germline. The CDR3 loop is CASSVGAFSGANVLTF. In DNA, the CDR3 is TGTGCCAGCAGCGTAGGGGCCTTTTCTGGGGCCAACGTCCTGACTTTC.

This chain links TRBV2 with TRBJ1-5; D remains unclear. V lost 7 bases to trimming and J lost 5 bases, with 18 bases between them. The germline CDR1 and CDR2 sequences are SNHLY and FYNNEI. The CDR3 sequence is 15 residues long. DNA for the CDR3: TGTGCCAGCAAGGGCCGCTCCCCTAGGGATCAGCCCCAGCATTTT. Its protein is CASKGRSPRDQPQHF.

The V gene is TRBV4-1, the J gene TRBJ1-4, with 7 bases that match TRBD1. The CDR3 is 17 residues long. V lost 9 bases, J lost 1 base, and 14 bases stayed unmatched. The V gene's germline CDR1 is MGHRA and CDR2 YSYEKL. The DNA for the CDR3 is TGCGCCAGTTCAAGGGGGCGTGAGGCAGTAACTAATGAAAAACTGTTTTTT. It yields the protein CASSRGREAVTNEKLFF.

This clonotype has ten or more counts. The CDR3 coding sequence is TGTGCCAGTAGTATCATGGGGGGGAGCACAGATACGCAGTATTTT. This codes for CASSIMGGSTDTQYF. The chain links TRBV19 to TRBJ2-3; 7 bases map to TRBD2. The germline V gene has CDR1 LNHDA and CDR2 SQIVND (reference sequence). V shed 3 bases and J 0 bases; nucleotides not matched to a gene: 3. The CDR3 has 15 residues. The full variable domain, rest sourced from reference TRBV19 and TRBJ2-3, is DGGITQSPKYLFRKEGQNVTLSCEQNLNHDAMYWYRQDPGQGLRLIYYSQIVNDFQKGDIAEGYSVSREKKESFPLTVTSAQKNPTAFYLCASSIMGGSTDTQYFGPGTRLTVL.

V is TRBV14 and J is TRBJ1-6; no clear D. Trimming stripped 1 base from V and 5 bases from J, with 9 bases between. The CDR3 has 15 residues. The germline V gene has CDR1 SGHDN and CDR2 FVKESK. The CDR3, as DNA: TGTGCCAGCAGCCAAGTCCAAGGGAATAATTCACCCCTCCACTTT. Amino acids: CASSQVQGNNSPLHF.

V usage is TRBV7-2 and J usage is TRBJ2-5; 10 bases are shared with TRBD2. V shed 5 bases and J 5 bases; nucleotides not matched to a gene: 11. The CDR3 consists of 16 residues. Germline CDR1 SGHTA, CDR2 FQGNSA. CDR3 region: CASSQGTSDAGETQYF. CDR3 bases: TGTGCCAGCAGCCAAGGGACTAGCGATGCAGGGGAGACCCAGTACTTC.

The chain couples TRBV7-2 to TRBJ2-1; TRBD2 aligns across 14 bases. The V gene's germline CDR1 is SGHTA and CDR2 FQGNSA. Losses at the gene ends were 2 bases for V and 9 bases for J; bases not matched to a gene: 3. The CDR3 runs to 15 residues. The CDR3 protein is CASSLRLAGGGEQFF. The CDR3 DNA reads TGTGCCAGCAGCTTAAGACTAGCGGGGGGGGGTGAGCAGTTCTTC.

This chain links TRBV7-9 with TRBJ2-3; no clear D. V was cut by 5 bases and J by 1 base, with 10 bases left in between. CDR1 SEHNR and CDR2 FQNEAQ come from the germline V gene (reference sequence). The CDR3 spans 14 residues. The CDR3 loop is CASSLGWGTDTQYF. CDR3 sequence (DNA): TGTGCCAGCAGCCTAGGGTGGGGCACAGATACGCAGTATTTT.

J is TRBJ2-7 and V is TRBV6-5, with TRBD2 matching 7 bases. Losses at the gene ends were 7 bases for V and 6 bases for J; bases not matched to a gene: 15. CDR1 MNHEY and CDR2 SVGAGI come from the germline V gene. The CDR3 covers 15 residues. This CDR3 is CASMEWRETSREQYF. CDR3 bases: TGTGCCAGCATGGAGTGGCGGGAGACGTCTCGCGAGCAGTACTTC.

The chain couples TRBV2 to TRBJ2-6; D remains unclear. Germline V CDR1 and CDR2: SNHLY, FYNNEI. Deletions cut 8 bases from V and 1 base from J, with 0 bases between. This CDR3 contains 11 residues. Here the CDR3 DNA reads TGTGCCAGCTCTGGGGCCAACGTCCTGACTTTC. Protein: CASSGANVLTF.

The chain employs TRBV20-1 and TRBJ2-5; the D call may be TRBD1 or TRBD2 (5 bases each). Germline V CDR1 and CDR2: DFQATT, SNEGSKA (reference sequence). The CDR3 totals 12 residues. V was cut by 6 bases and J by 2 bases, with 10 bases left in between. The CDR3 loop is CSAQGAQETQYF. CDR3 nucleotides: TGCAGTGCCCAGGGAGCGCAAGAGACCCAGTACTTC.

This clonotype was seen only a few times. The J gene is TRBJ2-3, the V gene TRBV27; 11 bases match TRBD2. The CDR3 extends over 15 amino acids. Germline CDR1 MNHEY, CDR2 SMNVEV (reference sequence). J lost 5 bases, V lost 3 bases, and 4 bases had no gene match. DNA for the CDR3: TGTGCCAGCAGTTTTAGCGGGGGGGCCGGAGATACGCAGTATTTT. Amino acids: CASSFSGGAGDTQYF.

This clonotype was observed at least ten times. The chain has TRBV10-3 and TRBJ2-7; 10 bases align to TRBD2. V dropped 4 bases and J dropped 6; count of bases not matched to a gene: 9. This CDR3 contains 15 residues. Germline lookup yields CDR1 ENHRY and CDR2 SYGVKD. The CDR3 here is CAISGDSGGPSEQYF. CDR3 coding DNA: TGTGCCATCAGTGGAGATAGCGGGGGGCCTTCCGAGCAGTACTTC.

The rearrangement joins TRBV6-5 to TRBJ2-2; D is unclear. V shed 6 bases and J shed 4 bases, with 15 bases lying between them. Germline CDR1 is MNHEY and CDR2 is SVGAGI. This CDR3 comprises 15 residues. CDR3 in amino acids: CASRARAPFTGELFF. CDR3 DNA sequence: TGTGCCAGCAGGGCCCGGGCCCCCTTCACCGGGGAGCTGTTTTTT.

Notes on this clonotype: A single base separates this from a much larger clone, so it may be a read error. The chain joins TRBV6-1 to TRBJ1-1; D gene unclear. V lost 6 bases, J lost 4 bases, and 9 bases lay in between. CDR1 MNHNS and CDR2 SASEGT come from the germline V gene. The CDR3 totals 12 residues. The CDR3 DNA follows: TGTGCCAGCAGCCCCGGGAGCACTGAAGCTTTCTTT. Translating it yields CASSPGSTEAFF.

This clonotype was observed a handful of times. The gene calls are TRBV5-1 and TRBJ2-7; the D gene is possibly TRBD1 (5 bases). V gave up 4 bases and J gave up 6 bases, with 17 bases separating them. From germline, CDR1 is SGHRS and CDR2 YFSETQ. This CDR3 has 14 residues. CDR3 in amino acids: CASSPGQGFGEQYF. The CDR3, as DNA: TGCGCCAGCAGCCCAGGGCAGGGCTTCGGCGAGCAGTACTTC.

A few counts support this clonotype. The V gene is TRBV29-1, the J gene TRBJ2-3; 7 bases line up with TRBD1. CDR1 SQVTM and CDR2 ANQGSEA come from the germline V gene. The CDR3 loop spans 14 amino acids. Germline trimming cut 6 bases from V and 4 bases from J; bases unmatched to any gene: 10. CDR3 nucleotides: TGCAGCGTGCTGACCGGGACAGTCGCAGATACGCAGTATTTT. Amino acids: CSVLTGTVADTQYF.

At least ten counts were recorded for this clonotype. This chain's CDR3 is CASGDNEQFF. Written as DNA, the CDR3 is TGTGCCAGTGGGGACAATGAGCAGTTCTTC. The chain recombines TRBV25-1 with TRBJ2-1, with D unclear. The CDR3 contains 10 residues. V lost 9 bases to trimming and J lost 5 bases, with 5 bases between them. CDR1 and CDR2 from the germline V gene are MGHDK and SYGVNS.